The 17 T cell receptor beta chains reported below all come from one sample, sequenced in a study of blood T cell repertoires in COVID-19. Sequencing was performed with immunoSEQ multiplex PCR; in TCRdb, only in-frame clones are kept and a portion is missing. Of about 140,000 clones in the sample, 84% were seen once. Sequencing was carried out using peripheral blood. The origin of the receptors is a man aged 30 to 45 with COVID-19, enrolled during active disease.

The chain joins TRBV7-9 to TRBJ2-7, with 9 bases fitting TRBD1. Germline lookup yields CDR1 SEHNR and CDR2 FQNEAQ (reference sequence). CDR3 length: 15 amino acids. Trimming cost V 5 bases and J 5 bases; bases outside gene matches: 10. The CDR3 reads CASSSPGTGHDEQYF. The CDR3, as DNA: TGTGCCAGCAGCAGCCCCGGGACAGGGCACGACGAGCAGTACTTC.

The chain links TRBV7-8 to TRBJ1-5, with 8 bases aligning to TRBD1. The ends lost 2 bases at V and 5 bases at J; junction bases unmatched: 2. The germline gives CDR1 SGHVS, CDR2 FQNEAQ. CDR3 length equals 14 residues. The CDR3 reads CASSLTGGDQPQHF. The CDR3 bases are TGTGCCAGCAGCTTAACAGGGGGAGATCAGCCCCAGCATTTT.

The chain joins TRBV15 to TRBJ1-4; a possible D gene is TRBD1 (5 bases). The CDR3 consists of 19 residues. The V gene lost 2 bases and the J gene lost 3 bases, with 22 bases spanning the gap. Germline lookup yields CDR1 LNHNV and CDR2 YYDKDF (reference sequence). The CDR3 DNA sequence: TGTGCCACCAGCAGATCGGGTGGTGGCAGGGTACGGGCTAATGAAAAACTGTTTTTT. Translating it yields CATSRSGGGRVRANEKLFF.

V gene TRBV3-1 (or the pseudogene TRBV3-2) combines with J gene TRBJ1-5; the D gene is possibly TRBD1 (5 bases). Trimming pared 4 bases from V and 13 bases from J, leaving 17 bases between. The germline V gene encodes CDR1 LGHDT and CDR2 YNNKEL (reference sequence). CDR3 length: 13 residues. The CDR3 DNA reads TGTGCCAGCAGCCTTCAAGATGGGGGGATTCAGCATTTT. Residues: CASSLQDGGIQHF.

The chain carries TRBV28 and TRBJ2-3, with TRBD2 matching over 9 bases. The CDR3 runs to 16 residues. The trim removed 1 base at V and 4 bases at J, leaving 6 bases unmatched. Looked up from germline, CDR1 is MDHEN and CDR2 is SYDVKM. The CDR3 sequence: CASSLLVLAGSDTQYF. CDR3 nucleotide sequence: TGTGCCAGCAGTTTATTGGTCCTAGCGGGATCAGATACGCAGTATTTT. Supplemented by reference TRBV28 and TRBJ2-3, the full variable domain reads DVKVTQSSRYLVKRTGEKVFLECVQDMDHENMFWYRQDPGLGLRLIYFSYDVKMKEKGDIPEGYSVSREKKERFSLILESASTNQTSMYLCASSLLVLAGSDTQYFGPGTRLTVL.

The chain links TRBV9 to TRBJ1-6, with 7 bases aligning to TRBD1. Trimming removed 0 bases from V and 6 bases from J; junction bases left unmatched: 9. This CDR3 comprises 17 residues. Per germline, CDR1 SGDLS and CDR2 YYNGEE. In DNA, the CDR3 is TGTGCCAGCAGCGTAGGAGACAGGGATATTTCTAATTCACCCCTCCACTTT. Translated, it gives CASSVGDRDISNSPLHF.

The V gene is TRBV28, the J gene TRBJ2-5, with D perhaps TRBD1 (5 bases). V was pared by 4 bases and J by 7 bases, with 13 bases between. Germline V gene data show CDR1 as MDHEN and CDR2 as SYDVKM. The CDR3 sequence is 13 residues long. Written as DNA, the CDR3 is TGTGCCAGCAGTTCGCAGGGTAGAGGGACCCAGTACTTC. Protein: CASSSQGRGTQYF.

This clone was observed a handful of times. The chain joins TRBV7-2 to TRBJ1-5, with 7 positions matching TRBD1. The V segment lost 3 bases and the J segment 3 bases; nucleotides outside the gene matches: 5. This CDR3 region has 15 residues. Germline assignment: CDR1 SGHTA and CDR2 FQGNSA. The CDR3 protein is CASSFRQGANQPQHF. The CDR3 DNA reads TGTGCCAGCAGCTTCCGACAGGGCGCCAATCAGCCCCAGCATTTT.

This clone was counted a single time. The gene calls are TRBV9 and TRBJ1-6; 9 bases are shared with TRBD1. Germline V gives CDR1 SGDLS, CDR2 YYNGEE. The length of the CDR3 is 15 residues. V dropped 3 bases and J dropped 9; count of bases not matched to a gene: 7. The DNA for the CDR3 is TGTGCCAGCAGCGCATCGGGACAGGGCGGTTCACCCCTCCACTTT. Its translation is CASSASGQGGSPLHF.

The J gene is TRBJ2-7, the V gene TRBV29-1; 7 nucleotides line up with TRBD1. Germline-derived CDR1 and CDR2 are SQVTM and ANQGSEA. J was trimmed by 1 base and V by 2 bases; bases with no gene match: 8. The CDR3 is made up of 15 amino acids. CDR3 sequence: CSVEWAGTESYEQYF. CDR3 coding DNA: TGCAGCGTTGAATGGGCCGGGACAGAATCCTACGAGCAGTACTTC.

CDR3 sequence reads: CASMTTSESSYEQYF. In DNA form, the CDR3 reads TGTGCCAGCATGACCACCAGCGAAAGCTCCTACGAGCAGTACTTC. The genes are TRBV28 and TRBJ2-7; D gene ambiguous. The length of the CDR3 is 15 residues. The V end lost 7 bases, the J end lost 0 bases, and 16 bases lay between the germline ends. Germline V CDR1 and CDR2: MDHEN, SYDVKM.

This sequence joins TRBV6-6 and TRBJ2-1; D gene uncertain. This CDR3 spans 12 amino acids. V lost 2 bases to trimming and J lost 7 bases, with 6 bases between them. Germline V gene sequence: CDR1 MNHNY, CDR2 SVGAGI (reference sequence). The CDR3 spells CASSYVRNEQFF. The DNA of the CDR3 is TGTGCCAGCAGTTACGTGAGGAATGAGCAGTTCTTC.

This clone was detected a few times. DNA of the CDR3: TGTGCCAGCAGCTTACCCCGCGTCCCTTTCGAGCAGTACTTC. Its protein product is CASSLPRVPFEQYF. The genes are TRBV11-2 and TRBJ2-7; D gene uncertain. Trimming cost V 2 bases and J 6 bases, with 14 bases left between them. Germline CDR1 is SGHAT and CDR2 is FQNNGV. The CDR3 has 14 residues.

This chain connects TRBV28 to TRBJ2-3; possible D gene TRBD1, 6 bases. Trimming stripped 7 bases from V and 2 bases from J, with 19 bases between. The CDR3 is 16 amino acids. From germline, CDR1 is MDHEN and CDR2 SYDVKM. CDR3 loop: CASTRAQGLFTDTQYF. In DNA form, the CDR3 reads TGTGCCAGCACGAGAGCACAGGGCCTTTTCACAGATACGCAGTATTTT. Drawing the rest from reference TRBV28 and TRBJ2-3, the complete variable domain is DVKVTQSSRYLVKRTGEKVFLECVQDMDHENMFWYRQDPGLGLRLIYFSYDVKMKEKGDIPEGYSVSREKKERFSLILESASTNQTSMYLCASTRAQGLFTDTQYFGPGTRLTVL.

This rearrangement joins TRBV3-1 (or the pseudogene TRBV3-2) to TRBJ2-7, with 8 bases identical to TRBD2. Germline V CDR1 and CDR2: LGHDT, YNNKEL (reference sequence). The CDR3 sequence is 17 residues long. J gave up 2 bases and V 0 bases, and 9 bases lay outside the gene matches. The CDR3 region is CASSQERTSSNPYEQYF. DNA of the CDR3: TGTGCCAGCAGCCAAGAGAGGACTAGCTCTAACCCCTACGAGCAGTACTTC.

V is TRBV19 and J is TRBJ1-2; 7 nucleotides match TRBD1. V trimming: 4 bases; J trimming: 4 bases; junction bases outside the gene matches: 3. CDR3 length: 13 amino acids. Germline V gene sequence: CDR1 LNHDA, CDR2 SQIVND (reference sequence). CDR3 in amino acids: CASSNRGVYGYTF. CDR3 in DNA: TGTGCCAGTAGTAACAGGGGAGTCTATGGCTACACCTTC.

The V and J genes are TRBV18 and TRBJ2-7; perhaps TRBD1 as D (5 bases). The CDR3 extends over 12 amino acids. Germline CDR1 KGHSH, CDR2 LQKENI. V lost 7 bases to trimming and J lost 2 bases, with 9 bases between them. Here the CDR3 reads CASLRGAYEQYF. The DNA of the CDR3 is TGTGCCAGCTTAAGGGGCGCCTACGAGCAGTACTTC.